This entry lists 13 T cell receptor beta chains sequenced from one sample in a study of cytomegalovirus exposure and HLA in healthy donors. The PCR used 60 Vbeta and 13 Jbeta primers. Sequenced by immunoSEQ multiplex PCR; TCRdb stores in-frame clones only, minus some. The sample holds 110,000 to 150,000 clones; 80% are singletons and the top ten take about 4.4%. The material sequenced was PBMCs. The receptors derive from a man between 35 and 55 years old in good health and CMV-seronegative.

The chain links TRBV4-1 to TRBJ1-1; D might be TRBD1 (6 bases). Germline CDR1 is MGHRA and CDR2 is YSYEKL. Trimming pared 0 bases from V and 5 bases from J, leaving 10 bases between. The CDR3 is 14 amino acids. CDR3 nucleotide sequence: TGCGCCAGCAGCCAAGATTGGGGGCGGACTGAAGCTTTCTTT. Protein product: CASSQDWGRTEAFF.

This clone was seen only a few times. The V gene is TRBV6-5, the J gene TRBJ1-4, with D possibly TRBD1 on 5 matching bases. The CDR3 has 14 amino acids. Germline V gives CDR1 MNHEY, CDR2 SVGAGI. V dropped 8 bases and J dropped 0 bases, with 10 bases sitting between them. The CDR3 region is CASGTGATNEKLFF. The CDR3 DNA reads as TGTGCCAGCGGGACGGGGGCAACTAATGAAAAACTGTTTTTT.

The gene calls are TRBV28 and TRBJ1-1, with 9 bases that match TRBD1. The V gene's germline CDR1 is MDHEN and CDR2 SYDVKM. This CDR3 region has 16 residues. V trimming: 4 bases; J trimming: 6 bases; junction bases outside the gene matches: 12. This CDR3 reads CASSSVPGQGVPEAFF. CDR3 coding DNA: TGTGCCAGCAGTTCGGTGCCGGGACAGGGTGTCCCTGAAGCTTTCTTT.

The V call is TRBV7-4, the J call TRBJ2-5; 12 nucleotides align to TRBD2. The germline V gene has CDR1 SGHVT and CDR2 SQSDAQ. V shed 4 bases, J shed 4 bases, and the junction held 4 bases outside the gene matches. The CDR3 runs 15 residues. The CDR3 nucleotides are TGTGCCAGCAGCTCCGCTAGCGGGGGGGGAGAGACCCAGTACTTC. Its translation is CASSSASGGGETQYF.

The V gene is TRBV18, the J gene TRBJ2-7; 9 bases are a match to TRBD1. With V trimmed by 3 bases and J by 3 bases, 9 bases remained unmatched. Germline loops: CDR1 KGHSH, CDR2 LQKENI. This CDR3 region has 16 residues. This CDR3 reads CASSPPQGARYYEQYF. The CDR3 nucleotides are TGTGCCAGCTCACCCCCACAGGGGGCTAGATACTACGAGCAGTACTTC.

The CDR3 coding sequence is TGTGCCAGCAGGGTAACAGACAGGCCACTTAGCAATCAGCCCCAGCATTTT. This translates into CASRVTDRPLSNQPQHF. This sequence joins TRBV21-1 and TRBJ1-5; no DNA check was done on the table's D call, TRBD1. TRBV21-1 is designated a pseudogene. The CDR3 totals 17 residues.

DNA for the CDR3: TGTGCCAGCACCCCAGGGACAGGGGGGGGCTATGGCTACACCTTC. Translation gives CASTPGTGGGYGYTF. This chain connects TRBV6-5 to TRBJ1-2; 11 bases match TRBD1. The CDR3 is made up of 15 amino acids. After removal of 7 bases from V and 4 bases from J, the junction contained 8 bases not matched to a gene. The germline V gene has CDR1 MNHEY and CDR2 SVGAGI.

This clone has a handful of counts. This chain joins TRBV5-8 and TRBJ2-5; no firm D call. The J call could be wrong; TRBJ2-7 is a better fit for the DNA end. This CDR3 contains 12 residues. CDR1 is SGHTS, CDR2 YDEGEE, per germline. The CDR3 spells CASSLVPYEQYF. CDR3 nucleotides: TGTGCCAGCAGCTTGGTCCCCTACGAGCAGTACTTC.

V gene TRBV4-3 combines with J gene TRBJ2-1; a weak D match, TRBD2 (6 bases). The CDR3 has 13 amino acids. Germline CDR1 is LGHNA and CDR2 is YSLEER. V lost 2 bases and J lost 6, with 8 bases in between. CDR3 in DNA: TGCGCCAGCAGCCAATGGCGGGGCAATGAGCAGTTCTTC. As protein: CASSQWRGNEQFF.

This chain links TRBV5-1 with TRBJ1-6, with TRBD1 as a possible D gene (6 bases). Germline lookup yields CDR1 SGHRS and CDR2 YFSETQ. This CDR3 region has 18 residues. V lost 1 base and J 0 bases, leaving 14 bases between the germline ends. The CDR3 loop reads CASSLFGGGSSYNSPLHF. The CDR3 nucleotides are TGCGCCAGCAGCTTGTTTGGGGGCGGGAGCTCCTATAATTCACCCCTCCACTTT.

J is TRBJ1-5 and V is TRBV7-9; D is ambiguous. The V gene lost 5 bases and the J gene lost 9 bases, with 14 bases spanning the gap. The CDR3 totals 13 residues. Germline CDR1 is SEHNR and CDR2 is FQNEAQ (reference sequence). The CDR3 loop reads CASSPDGKAPQHF. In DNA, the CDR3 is TGTGCCAGCAGCCCGGACGGGAAGGCGCCCCAGCATTTT. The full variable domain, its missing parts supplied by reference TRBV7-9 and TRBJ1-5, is DTGVSQNPRHKITKRGQNVTFRCDPISEHNRLYWYRQTLGQGPEFLTYFQNEAQLEKSRLLSDRFSAERPKGSFSTLEIQRTEQGDSAMYLCASSPDGKAPQHFGDGTRLSIL.

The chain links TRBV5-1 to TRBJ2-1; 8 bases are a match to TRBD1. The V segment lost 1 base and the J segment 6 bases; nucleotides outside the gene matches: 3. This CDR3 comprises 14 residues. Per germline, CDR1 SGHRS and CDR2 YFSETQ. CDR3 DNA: TGCGCCAGCAGCTTGAACGACAGGGGCAATGAGCAGTTCTTC. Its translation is CASSLNDRGNEQFF. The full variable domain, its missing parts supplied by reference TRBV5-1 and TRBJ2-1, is KAGVTQTPRYLIKTRGQQVTLSCSPISGHRSVSWYQQTPGQGLQFLFEYFSETQRNKGNFPGRFSGRQFSNSRSEMNVSTLELGDSALYLCASSLNDRGNEQFFGPGTRLTVL.

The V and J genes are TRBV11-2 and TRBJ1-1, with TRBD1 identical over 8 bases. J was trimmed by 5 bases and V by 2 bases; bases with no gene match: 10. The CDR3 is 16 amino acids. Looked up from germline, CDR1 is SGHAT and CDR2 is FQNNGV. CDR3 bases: TGTGCCAGCAGCTTAAGGACCGGACAGGGATATACTGAAGCTTTCTTT. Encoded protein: CASSLRTGQGYTEAFF.